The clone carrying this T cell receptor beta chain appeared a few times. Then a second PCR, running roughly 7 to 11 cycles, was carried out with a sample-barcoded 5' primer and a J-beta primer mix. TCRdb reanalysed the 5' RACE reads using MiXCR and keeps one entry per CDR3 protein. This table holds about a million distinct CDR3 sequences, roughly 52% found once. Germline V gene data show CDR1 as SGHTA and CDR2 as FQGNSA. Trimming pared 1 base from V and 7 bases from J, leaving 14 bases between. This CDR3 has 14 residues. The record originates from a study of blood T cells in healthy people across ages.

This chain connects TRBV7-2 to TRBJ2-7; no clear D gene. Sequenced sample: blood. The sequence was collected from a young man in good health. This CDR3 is CASSLEAVVGEQYF. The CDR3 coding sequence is TGTGCCAGCAGCTTAGAGGCGGTAGTTGGGGAGCAGTACTTC.